This T cell receptor beta chain originates from a study of post-analysis software for immune sequencing data. In the case of this clonotype: Its antigen is not identified.

The germline V and J ends were trimmed by 6 bases and 0 bases, with 20 bases remaining between them. The CDR3 length is 17 residues. Germline lookup yields CDR1 MNHNS and CDR2 SASEGT. The study's findings and limits: Samples prepared in the same batch strongly co-clustered by F measure. Five or six TRBV segments were more frequent in patients than controls; TRBV5-6, TRBV5-1 and TRBV20-1 belonged to this group.

Each TCR beta cDNA library carried unique molecular identifiers. From about 0.98 to 11 million T cells, about 500,000 cDNA molecules were obtained. Via MiXCR, TCRdb re-called the PCR reads, giving one row per CDR3 protein. The sample includes around 700,000 distinct CDR3 sequences, approximately 60% of them seen just once. The source is a girl aged 2 to 9 with multiple sclerosis. The specimen sequenced was blood. V usage is TRBV6-1 and J usage is TRBJ1-1; D is possibly TRBD1 (5 bases). The CDR3 reads CASRRSGTGVVNTEAFF. In DNA, the CDR3 is TGTGCCAGCAGGCGCTCCGGGACGGGGGTGGTGAACACTGAAGCTTTCTTT.